This TCR beta chain was profiled in a study of blood T cell repertoires in COVID-19. Study-wide context: Collection of acute and convalescent COVID-19 samples took place in the United States, Italy and Spain. From T cells, B-cell-depleted T cells, or PBMCs came the material, which was cDNA or gDNA.

This CDR3 region has 15 residues. V dropped 5 bases and J dropped 0 bases, with 8 bases sitting between them. Germline loops: CDR1 SNHLY, CDR2 FYNNEI. Original analysis: Using reference gene primer amplification, nucleated cell counts were estimated. Clones were read by immunoSEQ multiplex PCR, and TCRdb kept only the in-frame ones, dropping some. V and J calls and clone size are given by that table; D and trimming were obtained from the DNA. Of about 120,000 clones detected, approximately 83% appear once; the ten largest clones hold about 11%. The chain couples TRBV2 to TRBJ2-6, with a possible D match to TRBD2 (5 bases). The source of this sequence is an elderly man with acute or convalescent COVID-19. Material: peripheral blood. CDR3 sequence reads: CASSSDYSGANVLTF. In DNA, the CDR3 is TGTGCCAGCAGTTCCGACTACTCTGGGGCCAACGTCCTGACTTTC.